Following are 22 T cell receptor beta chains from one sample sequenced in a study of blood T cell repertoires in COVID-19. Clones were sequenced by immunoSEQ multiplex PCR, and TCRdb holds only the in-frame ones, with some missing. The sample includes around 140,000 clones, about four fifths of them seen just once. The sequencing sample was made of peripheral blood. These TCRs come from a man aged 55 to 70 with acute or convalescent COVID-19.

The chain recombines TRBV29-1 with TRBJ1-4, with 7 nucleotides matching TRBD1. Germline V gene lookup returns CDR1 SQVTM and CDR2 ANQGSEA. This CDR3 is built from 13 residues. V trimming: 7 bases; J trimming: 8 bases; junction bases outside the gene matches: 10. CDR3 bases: TGCAGCGCAGGGAACAGGGGAGGAGAAAAACTGTTTTTT. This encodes CSAGNRGGEKLFF.

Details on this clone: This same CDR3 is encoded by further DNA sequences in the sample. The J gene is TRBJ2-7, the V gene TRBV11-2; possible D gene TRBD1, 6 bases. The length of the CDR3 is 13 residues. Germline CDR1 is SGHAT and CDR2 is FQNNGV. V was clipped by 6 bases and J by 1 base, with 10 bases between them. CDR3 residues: CASRRTASYEQYF. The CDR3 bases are TGTGCCAGCAGGCGGACAGCGTCCTACGAGCAGTACTTC.

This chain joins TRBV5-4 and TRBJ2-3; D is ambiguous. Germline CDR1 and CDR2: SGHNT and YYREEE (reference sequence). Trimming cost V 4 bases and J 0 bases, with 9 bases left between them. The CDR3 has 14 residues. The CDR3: CASSPTPSTDTQYF. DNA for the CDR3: TGTGCCAGCAGCCCGACTCCTAGCACAGATACGCAGTATTTT.

The CDR3 nucleotides read TGTGCCAGCAGTCCAACGCTAAACAATGAGCAGTTCTTC. Translation: CASSPTLNNEQFF. The chain combines TRBV2 with TRBJ2-1; D remains unclear. Germline CDR1 and CDR2: SNHLY and FYNNEI. This CDR3 has 13 amino acids. Trimming removed 5 bases at V and 5 bases at J, with 10 bases between.

The CDR3: CASRPDRADYGYTF. CDR3 bases: TGTGCCAGCAGACCCGACAGGGCGGACTATGGCTACACCTTC. This chain joins TRBV5-5 and TRBJ1-2, with TRBD1 identical over 7 bases. The V and J ends lost 5 bases and 3 bases, in that order; junction bases with no gene match: 7. The CDR3 totals 14 residues. Germline V gives CDR1 SGHKS, CDR2 YYEKEE (reference sequence).

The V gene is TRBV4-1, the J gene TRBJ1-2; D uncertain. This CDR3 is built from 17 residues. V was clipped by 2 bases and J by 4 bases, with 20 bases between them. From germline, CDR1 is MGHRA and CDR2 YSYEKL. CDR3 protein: CASSQPKVGRNRYGYTF. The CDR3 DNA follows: TGCGCCAGCAGCCAACCCAAGGTCGGCAGGAACCGCTATGGCTACACCTTC.

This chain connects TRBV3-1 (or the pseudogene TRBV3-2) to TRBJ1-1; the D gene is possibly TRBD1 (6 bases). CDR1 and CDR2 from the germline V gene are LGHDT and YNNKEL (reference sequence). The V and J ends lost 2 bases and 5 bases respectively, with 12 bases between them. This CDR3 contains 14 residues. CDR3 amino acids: CASSQPGQGTEAFF. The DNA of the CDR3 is TGTGCCAGCAGCCAACCTGGTCAGGGGACTGAAGCTTTCTTT.

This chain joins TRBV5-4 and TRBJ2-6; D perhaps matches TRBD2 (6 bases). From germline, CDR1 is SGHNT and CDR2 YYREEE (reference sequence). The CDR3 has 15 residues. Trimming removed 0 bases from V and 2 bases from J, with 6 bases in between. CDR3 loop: CASSLGGAGANVLTF. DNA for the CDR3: TGTGCCAGCAGCTTGGGGGGGGCTGGGGCCAACGTCCTGACTTTC.

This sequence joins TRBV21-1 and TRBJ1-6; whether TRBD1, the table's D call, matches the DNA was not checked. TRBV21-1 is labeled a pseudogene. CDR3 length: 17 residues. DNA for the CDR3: TGTGCCAGCAGCAAAATAACCCGGGCCAGGGTAAATTCACCCCTCCACTTT. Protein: CASSKITRARVNSPLHF.

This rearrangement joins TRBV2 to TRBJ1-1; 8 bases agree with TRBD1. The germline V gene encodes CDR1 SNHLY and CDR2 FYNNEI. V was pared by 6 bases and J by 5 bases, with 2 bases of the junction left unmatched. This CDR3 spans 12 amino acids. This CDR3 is CASRRTGTEAFF. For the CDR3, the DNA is TGTGCCAGCAGGAGGACAGGGACTGAAGCTTTCTTT.

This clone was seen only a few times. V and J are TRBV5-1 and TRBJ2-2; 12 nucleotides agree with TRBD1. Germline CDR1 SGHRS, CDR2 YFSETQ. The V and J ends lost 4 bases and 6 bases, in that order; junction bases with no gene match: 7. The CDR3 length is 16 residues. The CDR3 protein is CASSSSGQGASGELFF. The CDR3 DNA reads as TGCGCCAGCAGCAGCTCGGGACAGGGGGCCTCCGGGGAGCTGTTTTTT. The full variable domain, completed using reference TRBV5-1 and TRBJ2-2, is KAGVTQTPRYLIKTRGQQVTLSCSPISGHRSVSWYQQTPGQGLQFLFEYFSETQRNKGNFPGRFSGRQFSNSRSEMNVSTLELGDSALYLCASSSSGQGASGELFFGEGSRLTVL.

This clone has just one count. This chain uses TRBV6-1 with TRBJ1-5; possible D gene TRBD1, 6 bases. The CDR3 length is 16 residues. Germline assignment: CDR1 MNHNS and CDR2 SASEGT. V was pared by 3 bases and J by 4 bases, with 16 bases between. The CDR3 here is CASSEVVGAANQPQHF. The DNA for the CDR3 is TGTGCCAGCAGTGAGGTGGTGGGGGCAGCAAATCAGCCCCAGCATTTT.

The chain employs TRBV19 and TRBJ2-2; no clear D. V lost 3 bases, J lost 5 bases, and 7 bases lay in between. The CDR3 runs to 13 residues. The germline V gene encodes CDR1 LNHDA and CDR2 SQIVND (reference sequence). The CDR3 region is CASSIRFTGELFF. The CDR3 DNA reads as TGTGCCAGTAGTATCCGGTTTACCGGGGAGCTGTTTTTT.

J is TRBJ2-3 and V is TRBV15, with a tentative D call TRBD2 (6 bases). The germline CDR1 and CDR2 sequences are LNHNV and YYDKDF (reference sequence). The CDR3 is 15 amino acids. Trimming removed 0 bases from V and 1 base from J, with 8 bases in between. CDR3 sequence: CATSREIAGTDTQYF. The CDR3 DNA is TGTGCCACCAGCAGAGAAATAGCGGGCACAGATACGCAGTATTTT.

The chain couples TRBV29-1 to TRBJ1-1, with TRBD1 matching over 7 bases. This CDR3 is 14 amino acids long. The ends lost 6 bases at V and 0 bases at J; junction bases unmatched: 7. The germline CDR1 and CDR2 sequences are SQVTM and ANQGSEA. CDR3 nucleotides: TGCAGCGTCCGCCCTACAGGGGTGAACACTGAAGCTTTCTTT. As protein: CSVRPTGVNTEAFF.

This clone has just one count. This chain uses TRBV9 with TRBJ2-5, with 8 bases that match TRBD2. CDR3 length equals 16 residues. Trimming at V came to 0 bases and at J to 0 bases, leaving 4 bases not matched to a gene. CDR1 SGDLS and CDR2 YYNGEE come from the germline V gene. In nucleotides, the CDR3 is TGTGCCAGCAGCGTAGGAGCGGGGGCTAACCAAGAGACCCAGTACTTC. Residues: CASSVGAGANQETQYF.

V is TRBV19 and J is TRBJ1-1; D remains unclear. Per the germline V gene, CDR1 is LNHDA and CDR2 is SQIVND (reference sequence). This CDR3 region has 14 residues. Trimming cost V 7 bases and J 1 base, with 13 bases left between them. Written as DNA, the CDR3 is TGTGCCAGTAACCCCCGCCCCGGGAACACTGAAGCTTTCTTT. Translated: CASNPRPGNTEAFF.

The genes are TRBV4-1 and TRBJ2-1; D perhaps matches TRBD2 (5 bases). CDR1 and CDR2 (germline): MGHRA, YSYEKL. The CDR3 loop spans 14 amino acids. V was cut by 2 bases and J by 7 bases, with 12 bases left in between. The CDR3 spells CASSQIGPGNEQFF. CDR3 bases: TGCGCCAGCAGCCAAATAGGCCCGGGGAATGAGCAGTTCTTC.

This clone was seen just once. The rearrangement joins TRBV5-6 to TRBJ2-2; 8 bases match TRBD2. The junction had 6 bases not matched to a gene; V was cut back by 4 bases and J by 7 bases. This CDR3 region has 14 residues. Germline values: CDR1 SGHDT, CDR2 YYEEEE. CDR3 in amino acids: CASSQTSVSGELFF. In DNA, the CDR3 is TGTGCCAGCAGCCAGACTAGCGTGAGCGGGGAGCTGTTTTTT.

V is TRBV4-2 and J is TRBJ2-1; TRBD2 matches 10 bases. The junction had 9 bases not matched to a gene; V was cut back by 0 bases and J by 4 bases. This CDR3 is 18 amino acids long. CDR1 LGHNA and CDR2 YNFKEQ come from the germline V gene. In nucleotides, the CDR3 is TGTGCCAGCAGCCAAGATATCCGCCGGACTAGCGGTTACAATGAGCAGTTCTTC. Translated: CASSQDIRRTSGYNEQFF.

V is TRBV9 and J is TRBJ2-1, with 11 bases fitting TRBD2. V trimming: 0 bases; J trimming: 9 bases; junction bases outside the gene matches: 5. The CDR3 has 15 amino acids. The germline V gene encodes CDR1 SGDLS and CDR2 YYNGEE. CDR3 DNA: TGTGCCAGCAGCGTAGTAGCGGGAGGGCCTGTTGAGCAGTTCTTC. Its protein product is CASSVVAGGPVEQFF.

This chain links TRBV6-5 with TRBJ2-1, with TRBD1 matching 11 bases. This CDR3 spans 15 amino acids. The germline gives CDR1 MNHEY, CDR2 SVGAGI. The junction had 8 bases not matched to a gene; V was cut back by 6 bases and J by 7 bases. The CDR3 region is CASSSRDRGWNEQFF. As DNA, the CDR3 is TGTGCCAGCAGCTCCCGGGACAGGGGGTGGAATGAGCAGTTCTTC.